This entry concerns a single TCR beta chain. Its antigen is not identified. This record comes from a study of human T cells and chemical hapten exposure. About the research overall: 2% DPC applied to an approximately 2 cm by approximately 2 cm arm area sensitized donors. Each week of the roughly 24-week study, patients had diphenylcyclopropenone applied to the scalp.

Time point defined: patch test 3, about 24 weeks after DPC sensitization. Treatment noted: therapeutic diphenylcyclopropenone sensitization with weekly scalp DPC. The CDR3 has 15 residues. The germline gives CDR1 SQVTM, CDR2 ANQGSEA. The junction had 5 bases not matched to a gene; V was cut back by 3 bases and J by 0 bases. MiXCR was run by TCRdb on the RACE reads, yielding one entry per CDR3 protein. The sample has under 100,000 distinct CDR3 sequences; 10% to 11% are singletons. Regarding the study as a whole: Sensitizing with DPC caused no change in TCRs above 1 in 1000 frequency.

The chain has TRBV29-1 and TRBJ2-1, with 7 bases identical to TRBD1. The clonotype originates from a woman aged 45-65 years with alopecia areata. Some clones in this sample may be carry-over from other donors' samples. Source: whole blood, taken in connection with sensitization to the hapten diphenylcyclopropenone (DPC). The CDR3 sequence is CSVDDREPSYNEQFF. CDR3 DNA: TGCAGCGTTGATGACAGGGAACCCTCCTACAATGAGCAGTTCTTC.